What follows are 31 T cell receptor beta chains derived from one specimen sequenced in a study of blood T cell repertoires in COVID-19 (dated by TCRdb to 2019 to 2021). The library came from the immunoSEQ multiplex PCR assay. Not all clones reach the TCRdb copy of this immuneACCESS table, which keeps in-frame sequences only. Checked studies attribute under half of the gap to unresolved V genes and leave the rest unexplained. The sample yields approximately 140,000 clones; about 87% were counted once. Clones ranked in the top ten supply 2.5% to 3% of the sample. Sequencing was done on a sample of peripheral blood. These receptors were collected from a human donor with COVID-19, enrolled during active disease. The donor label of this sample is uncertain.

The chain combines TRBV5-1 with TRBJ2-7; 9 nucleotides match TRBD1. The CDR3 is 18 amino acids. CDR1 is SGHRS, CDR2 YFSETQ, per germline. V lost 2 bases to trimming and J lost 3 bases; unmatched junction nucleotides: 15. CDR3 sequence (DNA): TGCGCCAGCAGCTTATTTACAGGGGGCTTGGAGGCCCACTACGAGCAGTACTTC. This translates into CASSLFTGGLEAHYEQYF.

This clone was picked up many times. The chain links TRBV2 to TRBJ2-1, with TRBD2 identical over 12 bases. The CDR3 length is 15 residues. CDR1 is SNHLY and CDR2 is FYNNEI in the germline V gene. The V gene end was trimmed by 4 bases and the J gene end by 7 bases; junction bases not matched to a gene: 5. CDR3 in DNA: TGTGCCAGCAGTGGGACTAGCGGGGTTTCGAATGAGCAGTTCTTC. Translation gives CASSGTSGVSNEQFF.

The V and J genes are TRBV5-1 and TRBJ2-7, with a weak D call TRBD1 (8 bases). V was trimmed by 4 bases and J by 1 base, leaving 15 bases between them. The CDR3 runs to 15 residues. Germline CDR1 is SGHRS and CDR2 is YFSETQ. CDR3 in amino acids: CASSNHRGGSYEQYF. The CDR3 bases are TGCGCCAGCAGCAACCACAGGGGGGGGTCCTACGAGCAGTACTTC.

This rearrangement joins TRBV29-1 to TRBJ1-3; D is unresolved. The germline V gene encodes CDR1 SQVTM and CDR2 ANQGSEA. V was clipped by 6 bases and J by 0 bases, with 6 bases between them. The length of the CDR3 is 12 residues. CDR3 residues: CSVAGSGNTIYF. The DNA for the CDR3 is TGCAGCGTCGCCGGCTCTGGAAACACCATATATTTT.

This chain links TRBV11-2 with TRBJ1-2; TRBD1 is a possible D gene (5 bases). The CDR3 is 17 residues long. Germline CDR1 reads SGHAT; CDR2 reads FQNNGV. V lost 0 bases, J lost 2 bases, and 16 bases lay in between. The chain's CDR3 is CASSLDHGWGANYGYTF. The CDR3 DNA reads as TGTGCCAGCAGCTTAGATCATGGGTGGGGCGCCAACTATGGCTACACCTTC.

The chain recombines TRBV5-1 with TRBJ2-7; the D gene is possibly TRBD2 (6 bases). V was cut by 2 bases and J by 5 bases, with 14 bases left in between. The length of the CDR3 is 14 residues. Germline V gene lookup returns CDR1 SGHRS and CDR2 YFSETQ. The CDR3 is CASSFGGSEDEQYF. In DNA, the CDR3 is TGCGCCAGCAGCTTCGGGGGTAGCGAGGACGAGCAGTACTTC.

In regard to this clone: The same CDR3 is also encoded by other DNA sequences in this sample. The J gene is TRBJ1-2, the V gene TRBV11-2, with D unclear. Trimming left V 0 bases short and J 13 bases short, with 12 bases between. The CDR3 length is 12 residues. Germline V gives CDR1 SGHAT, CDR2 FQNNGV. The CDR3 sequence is CASSLEGTLGTF. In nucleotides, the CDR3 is TGTGCCAGCAGCTTAGAGGGCACGCTCGGCACCTTC.

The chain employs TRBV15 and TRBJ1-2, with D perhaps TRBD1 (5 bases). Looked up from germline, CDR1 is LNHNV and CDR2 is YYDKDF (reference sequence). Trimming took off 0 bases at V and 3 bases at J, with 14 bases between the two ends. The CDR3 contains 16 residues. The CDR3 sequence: CATSRDKEGAHYGYTF. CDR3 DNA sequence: TGTGCCACCAGCAGAGATAAGGAAGGGGCGCACTATGGCTACACCTTC.

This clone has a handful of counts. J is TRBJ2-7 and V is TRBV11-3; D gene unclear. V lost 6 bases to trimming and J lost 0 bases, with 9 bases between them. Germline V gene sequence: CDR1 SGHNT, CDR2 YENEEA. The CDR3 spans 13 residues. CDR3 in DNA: TGTGCCAGCAGTCCCAGACTCTCCTACGAGCAGTACTTC. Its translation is CASSPRLSYEQYF.

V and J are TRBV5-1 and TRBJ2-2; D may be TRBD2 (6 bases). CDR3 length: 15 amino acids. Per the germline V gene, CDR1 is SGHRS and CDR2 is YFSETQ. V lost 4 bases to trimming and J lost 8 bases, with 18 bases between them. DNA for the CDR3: TGCGCCAGCAGCACCCCGAGGCCCGCGGGAGGGGAGCTGTTTTTT. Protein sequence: CASSTPRPAGGELFF.

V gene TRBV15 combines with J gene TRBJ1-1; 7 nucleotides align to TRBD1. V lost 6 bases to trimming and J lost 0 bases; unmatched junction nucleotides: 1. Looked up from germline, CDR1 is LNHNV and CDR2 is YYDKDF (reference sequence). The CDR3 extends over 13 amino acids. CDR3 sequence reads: CATSQGVNTEAFF. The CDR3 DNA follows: TGTGCCACCAGTCAGGGGGTGAACACTGAAGCTTTCTTT.

The CDR3 nucleotides read TGTGCCAGCAGTGTAACGAGGGAAGACAATCAGCCCCAGCATTTT. Residues: CASSVTREDNQPQHF. The genes are TRBV2 and TRBJ1-5; D call uncertain. CDR1 is SNHLY, CDR2 FYNNEI, per germline. CDR3 length equals 15 residues. The V and J ends lost 4 bases and 3 bases respectively, with 13 bases between them. Drawing the rest from reference TRBV2 and TRBJ1-5, the complete variable domain is EPEVTQTPSHQVTQMGQEVILRCVPISNHLYFYWYRQILGQKVEFLVSFYNNEISEKSEIFDDQFSVERPDGSNFTLKIRSTKLEDSAMYFCASSVTREDNQPQHFGDGTRLSIL.

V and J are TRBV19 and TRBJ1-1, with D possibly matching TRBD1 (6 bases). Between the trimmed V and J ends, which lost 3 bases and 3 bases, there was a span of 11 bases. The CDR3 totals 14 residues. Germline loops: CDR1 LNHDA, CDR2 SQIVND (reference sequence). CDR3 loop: CASSMPQGHTEAFF. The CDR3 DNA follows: TGTGCCAGTAGTATGCCCCAGGGGCACACTGAAGCTTTCTTT.

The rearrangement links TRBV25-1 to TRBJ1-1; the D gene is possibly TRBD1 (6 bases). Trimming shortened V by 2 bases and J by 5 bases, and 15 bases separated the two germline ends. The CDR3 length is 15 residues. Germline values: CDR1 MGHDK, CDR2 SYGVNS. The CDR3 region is CASSERRGGWTEAFF. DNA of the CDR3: TGTGCCAGCAGTGAACGAAGGGGGGGATGGACTGAAGCTTTCTTT.

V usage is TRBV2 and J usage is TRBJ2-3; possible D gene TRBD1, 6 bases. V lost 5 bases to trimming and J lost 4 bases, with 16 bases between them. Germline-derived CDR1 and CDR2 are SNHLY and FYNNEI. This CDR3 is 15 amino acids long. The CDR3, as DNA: TGTGCCAGCAGTACAGGGTTTGTAGGCGCAGATACGCAGTATTTT. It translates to CASSTGFVGADTQYF.

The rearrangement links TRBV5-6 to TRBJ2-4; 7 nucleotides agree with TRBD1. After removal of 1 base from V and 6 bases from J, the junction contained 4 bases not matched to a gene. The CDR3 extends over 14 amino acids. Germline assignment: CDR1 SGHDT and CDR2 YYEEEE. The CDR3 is CASSLQGVRNIQYF. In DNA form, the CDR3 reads TGTGCCAGCAGCTTGCAGGGGGTGAGAAACATTCAGTACTTC. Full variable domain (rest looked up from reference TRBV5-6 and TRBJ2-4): DAGVTQSPTHLIKTRGQQVTLRCSPKSGHDTVSWYQQALGQGPQFIFQYYEEEERQRGNFPDRFSGHQFPNYSSELNVNALLLGDSALYLCASSLQGVRNIQYFGAGTRLSVL.

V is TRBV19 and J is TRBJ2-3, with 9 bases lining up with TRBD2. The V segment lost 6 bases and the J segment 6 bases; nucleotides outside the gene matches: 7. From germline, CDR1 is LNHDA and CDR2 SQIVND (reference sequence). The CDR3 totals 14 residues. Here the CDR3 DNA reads TGTGCCAGTAGCATCACCGGGACTAGCGATACGCAGTATTTT. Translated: CASSITGTSDTQYF. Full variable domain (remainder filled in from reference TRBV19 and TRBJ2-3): DGGITQSPKYLFRKEGQNVTLSCEQNLNHDAMYWYRQDPGQGLRLIYYSQIVNDFQKGDIAEGYSVSREKKESFPLTVTSAQKNPTAFYLCASSITGTSDTQYFGPGTRLTVL.

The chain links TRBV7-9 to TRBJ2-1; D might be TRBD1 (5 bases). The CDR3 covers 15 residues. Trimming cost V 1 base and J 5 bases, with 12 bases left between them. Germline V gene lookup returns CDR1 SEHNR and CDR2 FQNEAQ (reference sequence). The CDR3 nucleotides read TGTGCCAGCAGCTTAGAGGGCAGGGCCCACAATGAGCAGTTCTTC. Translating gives CASSLEGRAHNEQFF.

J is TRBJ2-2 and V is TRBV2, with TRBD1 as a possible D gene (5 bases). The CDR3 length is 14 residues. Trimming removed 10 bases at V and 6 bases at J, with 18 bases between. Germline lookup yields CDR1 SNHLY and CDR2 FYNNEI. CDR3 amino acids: CAINLKGNPGELFF. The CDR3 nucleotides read TGTGCCATCAACCTGAAGGGGAATCCCGGGGAGCTGTTTTTT.

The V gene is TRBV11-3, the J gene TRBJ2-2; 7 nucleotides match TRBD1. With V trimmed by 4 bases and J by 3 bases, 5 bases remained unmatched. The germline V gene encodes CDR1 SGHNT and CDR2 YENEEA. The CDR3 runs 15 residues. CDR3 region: CASSSNRGYTGELFF. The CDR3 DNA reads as TGTGCCAGCAGCTCTAACAGGGGATACACCGGGGAGCTGTTTTTT.

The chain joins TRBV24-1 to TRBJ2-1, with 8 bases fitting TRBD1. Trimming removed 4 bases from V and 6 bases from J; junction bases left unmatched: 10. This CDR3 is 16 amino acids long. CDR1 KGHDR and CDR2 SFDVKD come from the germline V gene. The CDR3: CATSDAGLTGGNEQFF. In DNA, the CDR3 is TGTGCCACCAGTGACGCGGGGCTAACAGGGGGCAATGAGCAGTTCTTC.

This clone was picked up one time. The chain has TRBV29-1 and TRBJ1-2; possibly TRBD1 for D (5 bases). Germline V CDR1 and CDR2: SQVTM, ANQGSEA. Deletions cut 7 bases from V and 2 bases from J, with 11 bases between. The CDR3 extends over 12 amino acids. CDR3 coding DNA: TGCAGCGCCGAAGGGGTAAACTATGGCTACACCTTC. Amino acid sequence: CSAEGVNYGYTF.

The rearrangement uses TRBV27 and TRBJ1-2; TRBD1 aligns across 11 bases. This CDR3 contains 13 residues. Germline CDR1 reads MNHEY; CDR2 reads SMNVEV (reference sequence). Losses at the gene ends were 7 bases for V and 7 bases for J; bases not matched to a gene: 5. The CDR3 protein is CASKPDRGLGYTF. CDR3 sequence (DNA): TGTGCCAGCAAACCGGACAGGGGGCTTGGCTACACCTTC.

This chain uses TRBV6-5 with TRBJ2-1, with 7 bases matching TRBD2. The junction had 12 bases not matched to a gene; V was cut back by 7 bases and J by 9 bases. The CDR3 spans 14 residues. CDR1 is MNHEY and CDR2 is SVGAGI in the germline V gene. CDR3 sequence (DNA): TGTGCCAGCAAGGCGAGCGGGGATGGTGGTGAGCAGTTCTTC. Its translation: CASKASGDGGEQFF.

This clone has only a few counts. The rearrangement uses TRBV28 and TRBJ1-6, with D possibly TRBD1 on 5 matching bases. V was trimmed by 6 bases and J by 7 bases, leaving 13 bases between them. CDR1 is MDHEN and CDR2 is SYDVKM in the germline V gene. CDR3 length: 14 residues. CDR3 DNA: TGTGCCAGCAGACGGGGGGGGAGGAATTCACCCCTCCACTTT. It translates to CASRRGGRNSPLHF.

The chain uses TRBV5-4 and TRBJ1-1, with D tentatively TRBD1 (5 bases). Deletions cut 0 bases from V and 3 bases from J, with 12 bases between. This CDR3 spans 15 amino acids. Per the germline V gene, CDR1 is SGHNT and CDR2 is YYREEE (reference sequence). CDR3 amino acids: CASSLEWGADTEAFF. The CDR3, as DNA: TGTGCCAGCAGCTTGGAGTGGGGCGCTGACACTGAAGCTTTCTTT.

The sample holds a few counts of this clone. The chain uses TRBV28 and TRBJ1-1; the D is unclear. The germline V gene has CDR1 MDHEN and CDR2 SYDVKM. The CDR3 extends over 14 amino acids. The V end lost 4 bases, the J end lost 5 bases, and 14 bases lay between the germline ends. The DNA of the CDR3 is TGTGCCAGCAGTTCCCCCTCACTGGTTACTGAAGCTTTCTTT. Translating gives CASSSPSLVTEAFF.

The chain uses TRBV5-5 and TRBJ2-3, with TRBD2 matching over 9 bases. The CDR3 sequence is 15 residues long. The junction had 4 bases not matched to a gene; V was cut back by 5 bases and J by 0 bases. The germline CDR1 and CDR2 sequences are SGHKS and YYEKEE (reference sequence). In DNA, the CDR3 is TGTGCCAGCAGGTTCCTAGCGGGGAGCACAGATACGCAGTATTTT. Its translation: CASRFLAGSTDTQYF. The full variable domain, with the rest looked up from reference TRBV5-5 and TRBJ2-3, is DAGVTQSPTHLIKTRGQQVTLRCSPISGHKSVSWYQQVLGQGPQFIFQYYEKEERGRGNFPDRFSARQFPNYSSELNVNALLLGDSALYLCASRFLAGSTDTQYFGPGTRLTVL.

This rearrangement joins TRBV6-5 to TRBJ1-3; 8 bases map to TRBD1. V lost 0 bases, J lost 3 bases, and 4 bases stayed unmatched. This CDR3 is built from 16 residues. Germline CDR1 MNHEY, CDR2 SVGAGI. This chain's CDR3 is CASSYSPGGVGNTIYF. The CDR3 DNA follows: TGTGCCAGCAGTTACTCCCCAGGGGGCGTTGGAAACACCATATATTTT.

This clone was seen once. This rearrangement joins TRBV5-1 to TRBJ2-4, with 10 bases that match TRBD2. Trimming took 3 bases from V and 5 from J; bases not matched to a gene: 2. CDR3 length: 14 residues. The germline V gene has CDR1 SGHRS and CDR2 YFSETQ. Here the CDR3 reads CASSSSGGENIQYF. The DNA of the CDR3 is TGCGCCAGCAGCTCTAGCGGGGGCGAAAACATTCAGTACTTC.

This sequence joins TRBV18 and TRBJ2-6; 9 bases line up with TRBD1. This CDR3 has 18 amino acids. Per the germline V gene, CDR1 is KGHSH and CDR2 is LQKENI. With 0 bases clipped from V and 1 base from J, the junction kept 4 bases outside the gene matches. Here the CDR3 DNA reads TGTGCCAGCTCACCACCGGGACAGGGCTTGTCTGGGGCCAACGTCCTGACTTTC. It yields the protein CASSPPGQGLSGANVLTF.